The 10 T cell receptor beta chains below were found in one sample sequenced in a study of human T cells and chemical hapten exposure. TCRdb reanalysed the RACE reads using MiXCR and keeps one entry per CDR3 protein. The sample has 42,000 or so distinct CDR3 sequences, 3.5% to 4% seen once. Indicated time point: patch test 1, 2 weeks after DPC sensitization. As for treatment: therapeutic diphenylcyclopropenone sensitization with weekly scalp DPC. The authors extracted total RNA from unfractionated whole blood. This specimen was whole blood, taken in connection with sensitization to the hapten diphenylcyclopropenone (DPC). The receptors shown here come from a man aged 45 to 65 with alopecia areata. Some clones in this sample may be carry-over from other donors' samples.

This clonotype came up a few times. The rearrangement links TRBV6-1 to TRBJ2-7; D gene ambiguous. Trimming cost V 6 bases and J 5 bases, with 8 bases left between them. From germline, CDR1 is MNHNS and CDR2 SASEGT. This CDR3 has 11 amino acids. CDR3 loop: CASRRENEQYF. For the CDR3, the DNA is TGTGCCAGCAGAAGAGAGAACGAGCAGTACTTC.

There are many counts of this clonotype. The chain uses TRBV7-2 and TRBJ2-1; D unclear. V was cut by 1 base and J by 9 bases, with 10 bases left in between. The CDR3 sequence is 13 residues long. Per germline, CDR1 SGHTA and CDR2 FQGNSA. The CDR3, as DNA: TGTGCCAGCAGCTTAGGGTTAGAAGGTGAGCAGTTCTTC. It is translated as CASSLGLEGEQFF.

This clonotype appeared many times. J is TRBJ1-1 and V is TRBV5-1; no clear D. The CDR3 is made up of 14 amino acids. V shed 1 base and J shed 4 bases, with 11 bases lying between them. CDR1 is SGHRS and CDR2 is YFSETQ in the germline V gene. The CDR3 DNA reads TGCGCCAGCAGCTTGCGTACGGGCCCCACTGAAGCTTTCTTT. Translated, it gives CASSLRTGPTEAFF.

Ten or more counts support this clonotype. The V and J genes are TRBV18 and TRBJ2-5, with 12 bases that match TRBD1. Germline V gene sequence: CDR1 KGHSH, CDR2 LQKENI. This CDR3 has 15 residues. V shed 10 bases, J shed 5 bases, and the junction held 11 bases outside the gene matches. CDR3 sequence reads: CATSTGTGGSETQYF. The CDR3, as DNA: TGTGCCACCTCGACCGGGACAGGGGGCTCGGAGACCCAGTACTTC.

This clonotype was recorded at least ten times. The genes are TRBV28 and TRBJ1-2; 7 nucleotides agree with TRBD1. Germline loops: CDR1 MDHEN, CDR2 SYDVKM. V dropped 1 base and J dropped 2; count of bases not matched to a gene: 1. The CDR3 has 14 amino acids. CDR3 loop: CASSLSTGNYGYTF. The CDR3, as DNA: TGTGCCAGCAGTTTATCGACAGGGAACTATGGCTACACCTTC.

This clonotype was observed at least ten times. This chain joins TRBV2 and TRBJ1-4, with D maybe TRBD1 (5 bases). The CDR3 is made up of 16 amino acids. CDR1 SNHLY and CDR2 FYNNEI come from the germline V gene. V dropped 0 bases and J dropped 3 bases, with 11 bases sitting between them. The CDR3 sequence is CASSEAGGISNEKLFF. The CDR3 DNA is TGTGCCAGCAGTGAAGCGGGGGGGATCTCTAATGAAAAACTGTTTTTT.

This clonotype appeared many times. The chain has TRBV24-1 and TRBJ2-3, with TRBD2 as a possible D gene (6 bases). Germline CDR1 reads KGHDR; CDR2 reads SFDVKD. There are 15 residues in the CDR3. Trimming shortened V by 9 bases and J by 2 bases, and 17 bases separated the two germline ends. The CDR3 DNA reads as TGTGCCACCGCGCGGGACCAAGCAACCACAGATACGCAGTATTTT. This encodes CATARDQATTDTQYF.

This clonotype showed up just a few times. The gene calls are TRBV12-3 or TRBV12-4 and TRBJ2-7; 10 bases are shared with TRBD1. This CDR3 region has 14 residues. V lost 6 bases to trimming and J lost 6 bases; unmatched junction nucleotides: 8. The CDR3: CASRSGTGVPEQYF. The CDR3 DNA follows: TGTGCCAGCAGGTCCGGGACAGGGGTCCCCGAGCAGTACTTC.

The CDR3 region is CASSSGDKVIPEAFF. As DNA, the CDR3 is TGTGCCAGCAGCTCCGGTGACAAGGTGATCCCTGAAGCTTTCTTT. The chain has TRBV6-2 or TRBV6-3 and TRBJ1-1, with no clear D. Trimming left V 6 bases short and J 6 bases short, with 20 bases between. There are 15 residues in the CDR3. Germline V CDR1 and CDR2: MNHEY, SVGEGT.

This clonotype was recorded at least ten times. The V and J genes are TRBV30 and TRBJ1-2; D perhaps matches TRBD1 (5 bases). CDR1 and CDR2 from the germline V gene are GTSNPN and SVGIG (reference sequence). The CDR3 contains 13 residues. V dropped 3 bases and J dropped 2 bases, with 10 bases sitting between them. The CDR3 protein is CAWRNRQNYGYTF. For the CDR3, the DNA is TGTGCCTGGAGAAACAGACAGAACTATGGCTACACCTTC.